What follows describes a single TCR beta chain. CDR3 length: 16 amino acids. Germline values: CDR1 SEHNR, CDR2 FQNEAQ (reference sequence). V lost 3 bases to trimming and J lost 1 base; unmatched junction nucleotides: 4. The record originates from a study of CD8 T cells in Susac syndrome. After extraction with the RNeasy kit, about 0.45 to 1 ug of the RNA was reverse transcribed using random hexamers. Across 54 Vbeta and 13 Jbeta, immunoSEQ multiplex PCR amplified TCR beta CDR3. TCRdb independently ran MiXCR on the immunoSEQ multiplex PCR reads; one entry per CDR3 protein. The sample includes some 160,000 distinct CDR3 sequences, around 96% of them seen just once. It was negative isolation that provided the CD8+ and CD4+ T cells, whereas TEMRA cells were enriched by FACS.

The TCR comes from a human donor with multiple sclerosis. The source material was CD8+ T cells from PBMCs. V is TRBV7-9 and J is TRBJ2-5, with TRBD1 matching 11 bases. The CDR3 here is CASSLGQGEAQETQYF. DNA of the CDR3: TGTGCCAGCAGCTTGGGACAGGGGGAAGCCCAAGAGACCCAGTACTTC.